The sequence of this T cell receptor beta chain was determined in a study of blood T cell repertoires in COVID-19. Overall study context: PBMCs, B-cell-depleted T cells, or T cells provided the cDNA or gDNA that made up the material.

The authors' processing: Counts of nucleated cells, estimated from reference gene primer amplification, were obtained. Sequencing used immunoSEQ multiplex PCR; TCRdb keeps in-frame clones, though not all of them. The V and J calls and clone size come from that table; D and trimming were worked out from the DNA. In the table there are 200,000 to 300,000 clones, over 80% of which are singletons. CDR3 length: 14 residues. The sequenced sample consisted of peripheral blood. This clonotype was obtained from a human donor in a cohort sampled during active COVID-19. V is TRBV21-1 and J is TRBJ1-2. TRBV21-1 is termed a pseudogene. The CDR3 protein is CASSAVAGSYGYTF. The CDR3 nucleotides are TGTGCCAGCAGCGCCGTGGCTGGGAGCTATGGCTACACCTTC.